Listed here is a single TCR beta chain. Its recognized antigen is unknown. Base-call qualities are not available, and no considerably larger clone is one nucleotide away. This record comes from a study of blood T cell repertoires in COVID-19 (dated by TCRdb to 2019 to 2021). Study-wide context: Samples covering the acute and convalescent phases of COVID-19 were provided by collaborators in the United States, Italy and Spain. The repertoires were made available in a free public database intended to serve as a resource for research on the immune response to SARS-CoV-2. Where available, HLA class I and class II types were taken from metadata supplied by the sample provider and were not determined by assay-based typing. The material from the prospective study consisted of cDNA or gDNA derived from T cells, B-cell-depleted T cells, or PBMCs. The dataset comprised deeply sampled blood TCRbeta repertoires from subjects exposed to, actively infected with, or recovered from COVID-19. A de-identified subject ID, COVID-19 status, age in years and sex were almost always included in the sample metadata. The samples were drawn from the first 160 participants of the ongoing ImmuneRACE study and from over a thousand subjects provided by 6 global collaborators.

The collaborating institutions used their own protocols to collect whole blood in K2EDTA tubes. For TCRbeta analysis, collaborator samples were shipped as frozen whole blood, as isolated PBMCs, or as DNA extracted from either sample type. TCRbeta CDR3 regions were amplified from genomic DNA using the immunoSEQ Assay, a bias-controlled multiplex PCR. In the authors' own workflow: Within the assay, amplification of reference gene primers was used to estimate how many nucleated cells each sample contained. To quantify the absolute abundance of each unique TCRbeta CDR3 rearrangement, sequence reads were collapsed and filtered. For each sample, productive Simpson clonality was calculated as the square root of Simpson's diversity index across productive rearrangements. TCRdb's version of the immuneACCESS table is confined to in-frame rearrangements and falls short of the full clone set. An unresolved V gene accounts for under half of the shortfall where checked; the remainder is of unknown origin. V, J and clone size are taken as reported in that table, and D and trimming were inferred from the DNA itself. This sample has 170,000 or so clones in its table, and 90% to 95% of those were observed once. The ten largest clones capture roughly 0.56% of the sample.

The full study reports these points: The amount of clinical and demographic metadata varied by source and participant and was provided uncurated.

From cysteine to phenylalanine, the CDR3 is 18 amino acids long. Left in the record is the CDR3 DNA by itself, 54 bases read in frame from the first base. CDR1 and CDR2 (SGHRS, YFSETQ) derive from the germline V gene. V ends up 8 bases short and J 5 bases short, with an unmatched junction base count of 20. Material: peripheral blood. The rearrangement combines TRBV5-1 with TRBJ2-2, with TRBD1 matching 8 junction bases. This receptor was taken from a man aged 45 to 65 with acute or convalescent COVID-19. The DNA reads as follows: TGCGCCAGTCGGGGGAGGTACCTTGGACAGGGAGGTACCGGGGAGCTGTTTTTT. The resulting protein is CASRGRYLGQGGTGELFF.